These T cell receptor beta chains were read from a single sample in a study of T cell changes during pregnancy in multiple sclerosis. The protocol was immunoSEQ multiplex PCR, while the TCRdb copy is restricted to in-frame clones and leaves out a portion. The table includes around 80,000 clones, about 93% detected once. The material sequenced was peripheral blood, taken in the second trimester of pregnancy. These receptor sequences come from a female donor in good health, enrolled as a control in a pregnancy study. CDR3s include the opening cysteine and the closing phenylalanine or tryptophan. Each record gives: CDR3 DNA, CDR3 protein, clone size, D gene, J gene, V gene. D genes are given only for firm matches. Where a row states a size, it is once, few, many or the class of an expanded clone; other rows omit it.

TGTGCCAGCGCCCGGGACAGGGACACCGGGGAGCTGTTTTTT CASARDRDTGELFF . TRBD1 TRBJ2-2 TRBV10-3
TGTGCCAGCAGCTCCGCTAGCGGGAGTCGGAATGAGCAGTTCTTC CASSSASGSRNEQFF . TRBD2 TRBJ2-1 TRBV5-4
TGCGCCAGCAGCCTCTTTGGGCCTAGCGGTGAGCAGTACTTC CASSLFGPSGEQYF . TRBD2 TRBJ2-7 TRBV5-1
TGTGCCAGCGCTGGGAGGTCGGAGCAGTACTTC CASAGRSEQYF . . TRBJ2-7 TRBV2
TGTGCCAGCAGACAAGGGTACTCACAGGGGTACGAGCAGTACTTC CASRQGYSQGYEQYF . TRBD1 TRBJ2-7 TRBV27
TGTGCCACCAGCAGAGATCTCCAGGGGGGCGGCTACGAGCGGTACTTC CATSRDLQGGGYERYF . . TRBJ2-7 TRBV15
TGTGCCAGCAGCTTGGGGGGGGTTCAGCCCCAGCATTTT CASSLGGVQPQHF few . TRBJ1-5 TRBV7-9
TGTGCCAGCAGTGAGGCAGGGGGCAGGGGCACCGGGGAGCTGTTTTTT CASSEAGGRGTGELFF . TRBD1 TRBJ2-2 TRBV2
TGCGCCAGCAGCGCCCGATCAGCCTACGAGCAGTACTTC CASSARSAYEQYF . . TRBJ2-7 TRBV4-1
TGTGCCATCAGTGCCGGGACACTCAAGAACACTGAAGCTTTCTTT CAISAGTLKNTEAFF . . TRBJ1-1 TRBV10-3
TGTGCCAGCCTCAATAGCGGACAGGGCTATAATTCACCCCTCCACTTT CASLNSGQGYNSPLHF . TRBD1 TRBJ1-6 TRBV28
TGTGCCAGTAGTAGGGGGACAGGCTATGGCTACACCTTC CASSRGTGYGYTF . TRBD1 TRBJ1-2 TRBV19
TGCGCCAGCAGCCAGGGTTCGGACAGCTCCTACGAGCAGTACTTC CASSQGSDSSYEQYF . . TRBJ2-7 TRBV4-1
TGTGCCAGCAGCCGAAGTATAAAGTACGGGAGTTGGCAAGAGACCCAGTACTTC CASSRSIKYGSWQETQYF once . TRBJ2-5 TRBV4-2
TGTGCCAGCAGCCAAGATCCGGGACTGCCTTCTGGAAACACCATATATTTT CASSQDPGLPSGNTIYF . . TRBJ1-3 TRBV4-2
TGTGCCAGCAGGCGGCCGGGACAGGGGAGTCTCAACGTCCTGACTTTC CASRRPGQGSLNVLTF once TRBD1 TRBJ2-6 TRBV28
TGTGCCAGCAGTTCGGTCACTGAAGCTTTCTTT CASSSVTEAFF . . TRBJ1-1 TRBV28
TGTGCCAGCAGTTTTACGGGACAGGGGGGGTCTGGGGCCAACGTCCTGACTTTC CASSFTGQGGSGANVLTF . TRBD1 TRBJ2-6 TRBV27
TGTGCCAGCAGTCTGCGGGAGGCCTTCCCTGGGGATGAGCAGTACTTC CASSLREAFPGDEQYF . TRBD2 TRBJ2-7 TRBV5-6
TGTGCCAGCAGCTTAGAAGGCGGGAGGCCTGACAATGAGCAGTTCTTC CASSLEGGRPDNEQFF . TRBD2 TRBJ2-1 TRBV11-2
TGTGCCAGCTCCCGCCGGCCAGCGGGAGTTCTCAATGAGCAGTTCTTC CASSRRPAGVLNEQFF . TRBD2 TRBJ2-1 TRBV18
TGCGCCAGCGCCGGGACTCCATCAATCGATGGCTACACCTTC CASAGTPSIDGYTF . . TRBJ1-2 TRBV10-2
TGTGCCACCGACAGGGGAACCGGAGAGACCCAGTACTTC CATDRGTGETQYF once TRBD1 TRBJ2-5 TRBV15
TGCGCCAGCAGGCCCGGGACAGGGCGGAATGGCTACACCTTC CASRPGTGRNGYTF . TRBD1 TRBJ1-2 TRBV5-1
TGTGCCAGCAGCTTGGCTTGGACAGGGGGCCAGCCCCAGCATTTT CASSLAWTGGQPQHF . TRBD1 TRBJ1-5 TRBV5-5
TGCGCCAGCAGCTTACGTCCGGGACAGGGGAACACTGAAGCTTTCTTT CASSLRPGQGNTEAFF . TRBD1 TRBJ1-1 TRBV5-1
TGTGCCTGGAGTGTAGCGGTTCTAGGCCGCCGGGGGAGGGGGACAGGGGACTACGAGCAGTACTTC CAWSVAVLGRRGRGTGDYEQYF . TRBD1 TRBJ2-7 TRBV30
TGTGCCAGCAGCCATCCGGGACTAGCGGGCAACACCGGGGAGCTGTTTTTT CASSHPGLAGNTGELFF . TRBD2 TRBJ2-2 TRBV14
TGTGCCAGCAGTCCAAGGACAGGGGGCTGGTACGAGCAGTACTTC CASSPRTGGWYEQYF . TRBD1 TRBJ2-7 TRBV28
TGTGCCAGCAGTGGACAGGGGTTTGGAGAGACCCAGTACTTC CASSGQGFGETQYF once TRBD1 TRBJ2-5 TRBV6-5
TGTGCCAGCAGGAAAGGGGGCTTGAACAATGAGCAGTTCTTC CASRKGGLNNEQFF few TRBD1 TRBJ2-1 TRBV27
TGCGCCAGCAGAATTGGAGCCAGCTACGAGCAGTACTTC CASRIGASYEQYF . . TRBJ2-7 TRBV5-1
TGTGCCAGCTCACCACGGGGCGGTTTCGACACTGAAGCTTTCTTT CASSPRGGFDTEAFF . . TRBJ1-1 TRBV18
TGTGCCAGCAGTTTCTCCTTCTATGGCTACACCTTC CASSFSFYGYTF . . TRBJ1-2 TRBV28
TGTGCCAGCAGTTCCTCATTTAGCGGATTATCCTACAATGAGCAGTTCTTC CASSSSFSGLSYNEQFF . . TRBJ2-1 TRBV27
TGTGCCAGCAAGGAACAGGAATTAGCCAACTATGGCTACACCTTC CASKEQELANYGYTF . . TRBJ1-2 TRBV6-5
TGTGCCAGCAGCTCGCCTTGGGGGACTAGCGGGTTTTCCTACGAGCAGTACTTC CASSSPWGTSGFSYEQYF . TRBD2 TRBJ2-7 TRBV7-8
TGTGCCAGCTGTATGACAGTGCCTACGAACACCGGGGAGCTGTTTTTT CASCMTVPTNTGELFF . . TRBJ2-2 TRBV18
TGTGCCAGCAGCTTAATAAGCGGAGACCGTTCCTACAATGAGCAGTTCTTC CASSLISGDRSYNEQFF . . TRBJ2-1 TRBV5-6
TGTGCCAGCTCGCCTACAGGGTTAAGCAATCAGCCCCAGCATTTT CASSPTGLSNQPQHF . . TRBJ1-5 TRBV18
TGTGCCAGCAGTGACCCCAAAGACAGGGACCCCTACGAGCAGTACTTC CASSDPKDRDPYEQYF . TRBD1 TRBJ2-7 TRBV6-4
TGTGCCAGCAGTTTCTGGATACAGGGGGAAGGAGCTTTCTTT CASSFWIQGEGAFF . TRBD1 TRBJ1-1 TRBV28
TGTGCCAGCAGCTTGACAGAGTACTATGGCTACACCTTC CASSLTEYYGYTF few . TRBJ1-2 TRBV5-5
TGTGCCAGCAGTCCGGGGACATTTTACAATGAGCAGTTCTTC CASSPGTFYNEQFF . . TRBJ2-1 TRBV28
TGTGCCAGCAGCACCAACATACAGGGTTTTGGCTACACCTTC CASSTNIQGFGYTF . . TRBJ1-2 TRBV28
TGCGCCAGCAGCTTGGGCGAAGGGGACTCCTACAATGAGCAGTTCTTC CASSLGEGDSYNEQFF . . TRBJ2-1 TRBV5-1
TGTGCCAGCAGGAAAGGGGGCTCCTACAATGAGCAGTTCTTC CASRKGGSYNEQFF . . TRBJ2-1 TRBV2
TGTGCCTGGAGAGAACACAAGGGTCCGGGGGACAATGAGCAGTTCTTC CAWREHKGPGDNEQFF . . TRBJ2-1 TRBV30
TGTGCCAGCAGTTCACCCGGGACAGCCACCTACGAGCAGTACTTC CASSSPGTATYEQYF . TRBD1 TRBJ2-7 TRBV6-5
TGTGCCAGCAGCTTACAGGGGTTCACTGAAGCTTTCTTT CASSLQGFTEAFF . . TRBJ1-1 TRBV13
TGTGCCAGCAGTGGGCTTAGGGGTGGGTACTTC CASSGLRGGYF . . TRBJ2-5 TRBV25-1
TGTGCCAGTAGGCCCCCGGGACTGAGCACAGATACGCAGTATTTT CASRPPGLSTDTQYF . . TRBJ2-3 TRBV19